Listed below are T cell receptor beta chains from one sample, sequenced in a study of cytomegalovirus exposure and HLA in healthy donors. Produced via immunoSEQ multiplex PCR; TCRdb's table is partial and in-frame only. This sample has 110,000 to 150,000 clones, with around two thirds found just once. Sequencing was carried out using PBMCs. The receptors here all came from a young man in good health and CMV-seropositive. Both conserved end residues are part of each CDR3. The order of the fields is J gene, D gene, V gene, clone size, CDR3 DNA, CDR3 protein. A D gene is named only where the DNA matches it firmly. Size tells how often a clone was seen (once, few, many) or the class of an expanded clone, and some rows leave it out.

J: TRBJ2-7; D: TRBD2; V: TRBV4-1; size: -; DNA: TGCGCCAGCAGCCCCCACGGGAGGGCAGGGGCAGGAGAGCAGTACTTC; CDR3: CASSPHGRAGAGEQYF
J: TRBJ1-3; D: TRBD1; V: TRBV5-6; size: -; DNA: TGTGCCAGCAGCTTGCTACAGGGGGTAACCGCCGGTGGAAACACCATATATTTT; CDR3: CASSLLQGVTAGGNTIYF
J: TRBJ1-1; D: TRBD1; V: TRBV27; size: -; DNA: TGTGCCAGCAGGGGAAGGACAGGGGGCCCGAACACTGAAGCTTTCTTT; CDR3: CASRGRTGGPNTEAFF
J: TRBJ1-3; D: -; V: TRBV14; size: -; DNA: TGTGCCAGCAGCCCGACAGGCACTGGAAACACCATATATTTT; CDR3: CASSPTGTGNTIYF
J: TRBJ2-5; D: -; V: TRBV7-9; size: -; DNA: TGTGCCAGCAGCTTCAGGGGTCAGAACCCCCAAGAGACCCAGTACTTC; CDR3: CASSFRGQNPQETQYF
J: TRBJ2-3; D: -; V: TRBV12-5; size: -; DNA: TGTGCTAGTACCACAGGGTTAGATACGCAGTATTTT; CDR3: CASTTGLDTQYF
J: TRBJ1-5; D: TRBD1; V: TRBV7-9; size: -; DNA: TGTGCCAGCAGCCGACAGGGGGCGGGTAATCAGCCCCAGCATTTT; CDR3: CASSRQGAGNQPQHF
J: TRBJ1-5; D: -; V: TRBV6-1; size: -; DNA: TGTGCCAGCAGCCGAGAGGTGGGGGGTAAGCCCCAGCATTTT; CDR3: CASSREVGGKPQHF
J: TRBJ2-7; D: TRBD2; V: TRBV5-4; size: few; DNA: TGTGCCAGCAGCTCCCGAGCGCGGGGGGGGTACGAGCAGTACTTC; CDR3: CASSSRARGGYEQYF
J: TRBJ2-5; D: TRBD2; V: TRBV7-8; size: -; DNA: TGTGCCAGCAGCTTAGCCGGGACTAGCGGGGGGACCCAGTACTTC; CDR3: CASSLAGTSGGTQYF
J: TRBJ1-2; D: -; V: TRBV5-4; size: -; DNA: TGTGCCAGCAGCCCAAGAGGGTCTGAATCCCTCGGCTACACCTTC; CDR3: CASSPRGSESLGYTF
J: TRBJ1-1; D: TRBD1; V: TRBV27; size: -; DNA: TGTGCCAGGGGACAGGGGAACACTGAAGCTTTCTTT; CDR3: CARGQGNTEAFF
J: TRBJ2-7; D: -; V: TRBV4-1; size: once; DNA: TGCGCCAGCAGCCAAGATGACAGCAGCTCCTACGAGCAGTACTTC; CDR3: CASSQDDSSSYEQYF
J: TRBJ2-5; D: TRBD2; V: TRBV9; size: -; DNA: TGTGCCAGCAGCCCCGGACTAGCGGGGGGCAAAGAGACCCAGTACTTC; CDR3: CASSPGLAGGKETQYF
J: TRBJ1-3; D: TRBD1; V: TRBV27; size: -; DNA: TGTGCCAGCAGTCAGACAGGGACTGGAAACACCATATATTTT; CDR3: CASSQTGTGNTIYF
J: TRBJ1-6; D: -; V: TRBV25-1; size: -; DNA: TGTGCCAGTTCCGGGACTCAACGTTCACCCCTCCACTTT; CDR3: CASSGTQRSPLHF
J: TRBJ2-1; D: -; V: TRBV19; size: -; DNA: TGTGCCAGTAGTATCGGTGGGCACGGCAATGAGCAGTTCTTC; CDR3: CASSIGGHGNEQFF
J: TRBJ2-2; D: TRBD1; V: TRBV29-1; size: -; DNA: TGCAGCGCCCTGCTACAGGGGGCTAAGTACACCGGGGAGCTGTTTTTT; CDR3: CSALLQGAKYTGELFF
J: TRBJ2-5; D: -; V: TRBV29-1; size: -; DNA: TGCAGCGCCACCTCAGTCTCGGAGACCCAGTACTTC; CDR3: CSATSVSETQYF
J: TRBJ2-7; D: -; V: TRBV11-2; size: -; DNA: TGTGCCAGCAGCAGGAACAGGGCCTACGAGCAGTACTTC; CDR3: CASSRNRAYEQYF
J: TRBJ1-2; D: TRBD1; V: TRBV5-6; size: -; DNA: TGTGCCAGCAGCTTGAGGGGGCTCTATGGCTACACCTTC; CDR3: CASSLRGLYGYTF
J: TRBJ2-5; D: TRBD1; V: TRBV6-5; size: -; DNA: TGTGCCAGCAGTCCCGACAGGGGCCAAGAGACCCAGTACTTC; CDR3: CASSPDRGQETQYF
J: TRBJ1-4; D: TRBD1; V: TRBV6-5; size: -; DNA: TGTGCCAGCAGTAGACAGGGGGGTGAAAAACTGTTTTTT; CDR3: CASSRQGGEKLFF
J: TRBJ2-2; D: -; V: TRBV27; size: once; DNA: TGTGCCAGCAGTTTAGACACGAACACCGGGGAGCTGTTTTTT; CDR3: CASSLDTNTGELFF
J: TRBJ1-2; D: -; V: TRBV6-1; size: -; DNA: TGTGCCAGCAGTGACAGCGAATATGCCGGCAGGGGCTATGGCTACACCTTC; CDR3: CASSDSEYAGRGYGYTF
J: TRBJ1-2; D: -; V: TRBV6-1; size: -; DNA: TGTGCCAGCAGTGAAGCGACCGGGGGGTACTATGGCTACACCTTC; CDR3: CASSEATGGYYGYTF
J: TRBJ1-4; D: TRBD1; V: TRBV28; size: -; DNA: TGTGCCAGCAAACCGGGACAGGGTCGTGAAAAACTGTTTTTT; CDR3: CASKPGQGREKLFF
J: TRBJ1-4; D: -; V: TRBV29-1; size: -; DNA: TGCAGCGCCGAGATCGCAACTAATGAAAAACTGTTTTTT; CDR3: CSAEIATNEKLFF
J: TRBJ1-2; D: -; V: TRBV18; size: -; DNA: TGTGCCAGCTCCCGTCCCGGGGACTATGGCTACACCTTC; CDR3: CASSRPGDYGYTF
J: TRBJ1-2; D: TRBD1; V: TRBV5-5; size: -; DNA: TGTGCCAGCAGCTCGACAGGGGGCATGGCTTATGGCTACACCTTC; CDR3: CASSSTGGMAYGYTF
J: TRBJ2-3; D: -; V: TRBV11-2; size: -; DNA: TGTGCCAGCAGGGAGACGGGAGCCACGCAGTATTTT; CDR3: CASRETGATQYF
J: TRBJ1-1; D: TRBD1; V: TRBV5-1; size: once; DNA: TGCGCCAGCAGCTTGTTTCTGGCAGGGGGTGGCACTGAAGCTTTCTTT; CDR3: CASSLFLAGGGTEAFF
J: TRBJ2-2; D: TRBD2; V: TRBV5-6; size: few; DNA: TGTGCCAGCAGCTCCTTAGCGGGAGCGGACACCGGGGAGCTGTTTTTT; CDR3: CASSSLAGADTGELFF
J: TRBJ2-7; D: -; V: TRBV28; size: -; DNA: TGTGCCAGCAGTTCCTACTCCTACGAGCAGTACTTC; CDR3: CASSSYSYEQYF
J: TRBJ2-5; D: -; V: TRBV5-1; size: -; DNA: TGCGCCAGCAGCGGAATACAAGAGGCCCAGTACTTC; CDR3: CASSGIQEAQYF
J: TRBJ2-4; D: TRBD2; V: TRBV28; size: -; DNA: TGTGCCAGCAGTTTGCAAGGACTAGGGGACATTCAGTACTTC; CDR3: CASSLQGLGDIQYF
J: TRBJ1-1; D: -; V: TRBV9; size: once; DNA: TGTGCCAGCAGCGTAGCAGGGATGAACACTGAAGCTTTCTTT; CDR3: CASSVAGMNTEAFF
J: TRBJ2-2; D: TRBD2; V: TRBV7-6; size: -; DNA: TGTGCCAGCAGCTTAAGCGGGAGTAGGTACACCGGGGAGCTGTTTTTT; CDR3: CASSLSGSRYTGELFF
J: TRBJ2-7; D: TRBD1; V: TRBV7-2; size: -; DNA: TGTGCCAGCAGGGCTGACAGGGCCTACGAGCAGTACTTC; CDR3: CASRADRAYEQYF
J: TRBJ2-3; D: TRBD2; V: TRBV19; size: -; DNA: TGTGCCAGGGGGACTAGCGAAGTTACGCAGTATTTT; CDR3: CARGTSEVTQYF
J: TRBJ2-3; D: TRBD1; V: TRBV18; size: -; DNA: TGTGCCAGCTCACTTTCCGGGACAGGGGTCGATACGCAGTATTTT; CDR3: CASSLSGTGVDTQYF
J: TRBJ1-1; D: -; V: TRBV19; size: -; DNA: TGTGCCAGTAGTATGACCCAGGGGACTGAAGCTTTCTTT; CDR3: CASSMTQGTEAFF
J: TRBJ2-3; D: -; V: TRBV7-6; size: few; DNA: TGTGCCAGCAGCCCGGACATCACCTCCACAGATACGCAGTATTTT; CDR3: CASSPDITSTDTQYF
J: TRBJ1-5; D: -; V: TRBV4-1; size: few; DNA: TGCGCCAGCAGCCAAAGGGGTTATAGCAATCAGCCCCAGCATTTT; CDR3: CASSQRGYSNQPQHF
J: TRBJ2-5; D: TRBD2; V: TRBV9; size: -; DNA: TGTGCCAGCAGCGTCAGCGGGAGGGCGGAGACCCAGTACTTC; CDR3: CASSVSGRAETQYF
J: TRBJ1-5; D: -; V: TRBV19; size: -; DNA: TGTGCCAGTAGTATGATCCCCGGACAGATTAGCAATCAGCCCCAGCATTTT; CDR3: CASSMIPGQISNQPQHF
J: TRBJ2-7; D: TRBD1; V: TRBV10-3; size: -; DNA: TGTGCCATCACCCCAAGGGGGCTCGACGAGCAGTACTTC; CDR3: CAITPRGLDEQYF
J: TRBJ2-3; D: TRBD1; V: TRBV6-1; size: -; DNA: TGTGCCAGCAGACTAGGACAGGGGGTAGATACGCAGTATTTT; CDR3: CASRLGQGVDTQYF
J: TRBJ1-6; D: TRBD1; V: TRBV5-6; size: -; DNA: TGTGCCAGCAGGTCGGCGGGGCAGGGGGCTTCACCCCTCCACTTT; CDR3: CASRSAGQGASPLHF
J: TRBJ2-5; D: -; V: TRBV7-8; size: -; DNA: TGTGCCAGCAGCCCCTATCTCTCGGTCCAAGAGACCCAGTACTTC; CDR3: CASSPYLSVQETQYF